These 21 T cell receptor beta chains were all obtained from the same sample, sequenced in a study of T cell responses to AZD1222 COVID-19 vaccine. Clones were sequenced by immunoSEQ multiplex PCR, and TCRdb holds only the in-frame ones, with some missing. The data show some 100,000 clones, around nine tenths seen once. Here the sequenced sample was peripheral blood, taken on day 0 of AZD1222 vaccination. The source of these receptors is an adult in good health.

This chain links TRBV6-2 or TRBV6-3 with TRBJ2-7; D gene ambiguous. V shed 0 bases and J shed 2 bases, with 5 bases lying between them. This CDR3 spans 13 amino acids. Germline CDR1 and CDR2: MNHEY and SVGEGT. CDR3 DNA sequence: TGTGCCAGCAGTTACTCGACCCCCTACGAGCAGTACTTC. Residues: CASSYSTPYEQYF.

This clone is a singleton in its sample. The V call is TRBV5-1, the J call TRBJ1-2, with a weak D call TRBD1 (5 bases). The germline V gene encodes CDR1 SGHRS and CDR2 YFSETQ. The V and J ends lost 0 bases and 5 bases respectively, with 14 bases between them. CDR3 length: 15 amino acids. The CDR3 loop is CASSLDPGLSYGYTF. The CDR3, as DNA: TGCGCCAGCAGCTTGGATCCGGGGCTGTCGTATGGCTACACCTTC.

The chain has TRBV6-2 or TRBV6-3 and TRBJ1-1; D gene uncertain. The ends were cut back, 5 bases at V and 2 bases at J, with 15 bases in the middle. The germline V gene encodes CDR1 MNHEY and CDR2 SVGEGT. There are 15 residues in the CDR3. The CDR3 sequence: CASSGAGGLNTEAFF. The DNA of the CDR3 is TGTGCCAGCAGTGGAGCAGGAGGGCTAAACACTGAAGCTTTCTTT.

This chain uses TRBV7-9 with TRBJ1-3; D gene ambiguous. V was shortened by 1 base and J by 7 bases, with 11 bases between the two germline ends. This CDR3 has 14 amino acids. Germline CDR1 and CDR2: SEHNR and FQNEAQ (reference sequence). The CDR3 sequence: CASSLDNSRNTIYF. Written as DNA, the CDR3 is TGTGCCAGCAGCTTAGATAACAGTCGGAACACCATATATTTT.

The J gene is TRBJ1-1, the V gene TRBV18, with D unclear. Deletions cut 3 bases from V and 1 base from J, with 12 bases between. The germline V gene encodes CDR1 KGHSH and CDR2 LQKENI. This CDR3 contains 15 residues. CDR3 protein: CASSPTGVANTEAFF. Here the CDR3 DNA reads TGTGCCAGCTCACCCACGGGCGTTGCGAACACTGAAGCTTTCTTT.

This rearrangement joins TRBV4-2 to TRBJ2-1; tentatively, D is TRBD2 (6 bases). Trimming stripped 4 bases from V and 4 bases from J, with 14 bases between. There are 15 residues in the CDR3. Germline lookup yields CDR1 LGHNA and CDR2 YNFKEQ. The CDR3 nucleotides are TGTGCCAGCAGCCCCGGGACCAGCGGGTACAATGAGCAGTTCTTC. This gives the protein CASSPGTSGYNEQFF.

The chain recombines TRBV19 with TRBJ2-6; no clear D gene. The CDR3 has 13 amino acids. The germline V gene has CDR1 LNHDA and CDR2 SQIVND (reference sequence). Trimming removed 6 bases at V and 0 bases at J, with 3 bases between. The CDR3 protein is CASSPSGANVLTF. The CDR3 nucleotides read TGTGCCAGTAGCCCCTCTGGGGCCAACGTCCTGACTTTC.

The chain couples TRBV19 to TRBJ2-3; TRBD1 matches at 7 bases. The CDR3 is 15 residues long. V lost 0 bases, J lost 2 bases, and 2 bases stayed unmatched. Germline CDR1 and CDR2: LNHDA and SQIVND (reference sequence). The CDR3 DNA reads TGTGCCAGTAGTATAGATACAGGGGTCACAGATACGCAGTATTTT. Translation: CASSIDTGVTDTQYF.

This chain uses TRBV7-9 with TRBJ1-3, with 8 bases that match TRBD1. CDR1 and CDR2 (germline): SEHNR, FQNEAQ (reference sequence). CDR3 length: 14 residues. J lost 2 bases, V lost 6 bases, and 3 bases had no gene match. The CDR3 protein is CASRPDRAGNTIYF. CDR3 coding DNA: TGTGCCAGCAGACCGGACAGGGCTGGAAACACCATATATTTT.

This rearrangement joins TRBV7-2 to TRBJ2-3; TRBD2 aligns across 12 bases. Germline V lookup: CDR1 SGHTA, CDR2 FQGNSA. After removal of 0 bases from V and 5 bases from J, the junction contained 6 bases not matched to a gene. There are 17 residues in the CDR3. Written as DNA, the CDR3 is TGTGCCAGCAGCTTAGCGGCTAGCGGGGGGGCGAGAGATACGCAGTATTTT. Protein sequence: CASSLAASGGARDTQYF.

This sequence joins TRBV7-2 and TRBJ1-1; 11 bases line up with TRBD1. Germline CDR1 and CDR2: SGHTA and FQGNSA. V dropped 1 base and J dropped 11; count of bases not matched to a gene: 15. This CDR3 comprises 17 residues. The CDR3 DNA follows: TGTGCCAGCAGCTTAGGCCTAAACCGGGACAGGGGGTTTGGGGCTTTCTTT. Translating gives CASSLGLNRDRGFGAFF.

CDR3 protein: CASSISGTGAVTGELFF. DNA of the CDR3: TGTGCCAGTAGTATATCGGGGACAGGGGCGGTCACCGGGGAGCTGTTTTTT. This chain uses TRBV19 with TRBJ2-2, with 10 bases fitting TRBD1. V lost 2 bases and J lost 4; bases outside the gene matches: 7. The CDR3 contains 17 residues. Per germline, CDR1 LNHDA and CDR2 SQIVND (reference sequence). The full variable domain, with the rest looked up from reference TRBV19 and TRBJ2-2, is DGGITQSPKYLFRKEGQNVTLSCEQNLNHDAMYWYRQDPGQGLRLIYYSQIVNDFQKGDIAEGYSVSREKKESFPLTVTSAQKNPTAFYLCASSISGTGAVTGELFFGEGSRLTVL.

The chain combines TRBV6-5 with TRBJ1-6, with D possibly being TRBD1 (5 bases). Between the trimmed V and J ends, which lost 4 bases and 8 bases, there was a span of 18 bases. The CDR3 is made up of 16 amino acids. The V gene's germline CDR1 is MNHEY and CDR2 SVGAGI. The CDR3 region has the DNA TGTGCCAGCAGTTTAAGGGGTTCTAGGAATTATTCACCCCTCCACTTT. The encoded protein is CASSLRGSRNYSPLHF.

CDR3 sequence reads: CASSPRPGQGIGLRNEQFF. As DNA, the CDR3 is TGTGCCAGCTCACCAAGGCCGGGACAGGGGATAGGACTACGCAATGAGCAGTTCTTC. The chain links TRBV18 to TRBJ2-1; 10 positions match TRBD1. Germline V lookup: CDR1 KGHSH, CDR2 LQKENI. CDR3 length equals 19 residues. V trimming: 2 bases; J trimming: 6 bases; junction bases outside the gene matches: 16.

The chain carries TRBV7-9 and TRBJ2-5; D unresolved. The CDR3 consists of 12 residues. The germline V gene has CDR1 SEHNR and CDR2 FQNEAQ (reference sequence). V gave up 5 bases and J gave up 4 bases, with 8 bases separating them. The CDR3 loop reads CASSTLGETQYF. DNA for the CDR3: TGTGCCAGCAGCACATTAGGAGAGACCCAGTACTTC. Full variable domain (remainder filled in from reference TRBV7-9 and TRBJ2-5): DTGVSQNPRHKITKRGQNVTFRCDPISEHNRLYWYRQTLGQGPEFLTYFQNEAQLEKSRLLSDRFSAERPKGSFSTLEIQRTEQGDSAMYLCASSTLGETQYFGPGTRLLVL.

Note on this clone: One junction end disagrees with the germline gene, perhaps due to a read error. The rearrangement uses TRBV7-7 and TRBJ2-3; 8 positions agree with TRBD1. CDR3 length equals 15 residues. Germline loops: CDR1 SSHAT, CDR2 FNYEAQ (reference sequence). Here the CDR3 DNA reads TGTGCTAGCAGCTCACAGACAGGGGGCACAGATACGCAGTATTTT. The encoded protein is CASSSQTGGTDTQYF. The full variable domain, in which reference TRBV7-7 and TRBJ2-3 provide the parts outside the CDR3, is GAGVSQSPRYKVTKRGQDVTLRCDPISSHATLYWYQQALGQGPEFLTYFNYEAQPDKSGLPSDRFSAERPEGSISTLTIQRTEQRDSAMYRCASSSQTGGTDTQYFGPGTRLTVL.

The chain couples TRBV12-3 or TRBV12-4 to TRBJ1-4, with a tentative D call TRBD1 (6 bases). This CDR3 spans 12 amino acids. Trimming pared 5 bases from V and 10 bases from J, leaving 11 bases between. Here the CDR3 reads CASSPQGVKLFF. CDR3 in DNA: TGTGCCAGCAGTCCACAGGGTGTAAAACTGTTTTTT.

The J gene is TRBJ2-5, the V gene TRBV10-3, with D possibly being TRBD1 or TRBD2 (5 bases each). The CDR3 extends over 13 amino acids. V gave up 6 bases and J gave up 2 bases, with 10 bases separating them. From germline, CDR1 is ENHRY and CDR2 SYGVKD. The CDR3 reads CAISGDLQETQYF. Here the CDR3 DNA reads TGTGCCATCAGCGGGGACCTACAAGAGACCCAGTACTTC.

J is TRBJ2-7 and V is TRBV4-2; D is undetermined. This CDR3 is built from 14 residues. V lost 0 bases and J 4 bases, leaving 10 bases between the germline ends. Looked up from germline, CDR1 is LGHNA and CDR2 is YNFKEQ. The CDR3 region has the DNA TGTGCCAGCAGCCAAGAGTTGCGGAGTTACGAGCAGTACTTC. It specifies CASSQELRSYEQYF.

The rearrangement uses TRBV5-1 and TRBJ2-4, with D perhaps TRBD1 (5 bases). V lost 0 bases to trimming and J lost 6 bases, with 7 bases between them. The V gene's germline CDR1 is SGHRS and CDR2 YFSETQ. The CDR3 extends over 13 amino acids. The CDR3 DNA sequence: TGCGCCAGCAGCTTGGACGACAGAAACATTCAGTACTTC. It specifies CASSLDDRNIQYF.

The CDR3 DNA reads as TGTGCCAGTAGTATCATGGAACCCATAACTAACTATGGCTACACCTTC. It is translated as CASSIMEPITNYGYTF. V gene TRBV19 combines with J gene TRBJ1-2; D gene unclear. The CDR3 consists of 16 residues. CDR1 LNHDA and CDR2 SQIVND come from the germline V gene (reference sequence). V dropped 3 bases and J dropped 0 bases, with 14 bases sitting between them.